A selection of T cell receptor beta chains follows, all from one sample in a study of blood T cell repertoires in COVID-19. Sequencing used immunoSEQ multiplex PCR; TCRdb keeps in-frame clones, though not all of them. The repertoire holds about 70,000 clones, with around 83% as singletons. The sample taken for sequencing was peripheral blood. These receptors all come from a man older than 75 with acute or convalescent COVID-19. CDR3s include the opening cysteine and the closing phenylalanine or tryptophan. A D gene is named only where the DNA matches it firmly. The size of a clone is reported for some rows only, either as once, few or many, or as a class for expanded clones.

J,V,size,D,CDR3,DNA
TRBJ1-6,TRBV2,few,TRBD1,CASRQGENSPLHF,TGTGCCAGCAGACAGGGGGAGAATTCACCCCTCCACTTT
TRBJ1-2,TRBV7-2,-,-,CASSPTGNGGYTF,TGTGCCAGCAGCCCGACAGGCAATGGAGGCTACACCTTC
TRBJ2-7,TRBV5-6,-,TRBD1,CASSRTDRDDYEQYF,TGTGCCAGCAGCCGAACAGACAGGGACGACTACGAGCAGTACTTC
TRBJ1-6,TRBV6-5,-,TRBD1,CASQGVYNSPLHF,TGTGCCAGCCAGGGGGTGTATAATTCACCCCTCCACTTT
TRBJ2-1,TRBV7-9,-,-,CASSPLGVGNEQFF,TGTGCCAGCAGCCCATTAGGGGTGGGGAATGAGCAGTTCTTC
TRBJ1-1,TRBV19,once,TRBD1,CASSIGGQGARTEAFF,TGTGCCAGTAGTATAGGGGGACAGGGGGCGAGAACTGAAGCTTTCTTT
TRBJ2-6,TRBV10-3,-,-,CAISDGEYDPGANVLTF,TGTGCCATCAGTGATGGGGAGTACGACCCTGGGGCCAACGTCCTGACTTTC
TRBJ1-6,TRBV5-1,-,-,CASSLEPGDNSPLHF,TGCGCCAGCAGCTTGGAGCCAGGGGATAATTCACCCCTCCACTTT
TRBJ1-3,TRBV19,-,-,CASKAPGGQRSGNTIYF,TGTGCCAGTAAGGCGCCCGGGGGGCAGCGATCTGGAAACACCATATATTTT
TRBJ2-7,TRBV5-5,-,-,CASSWGTLSYEQYF,TGTGCCAGCAGCTGGGGGACACTTTCCTACGAGCAGTACTTC
TRBJ2-7,TRBV6-5,-,-,CASSPWGGLAYEQYF,TGTGCCAGCAGTCCCTGGGGCGGTCTTGCCTACGAGCAGTACTTC
TRBJ2-7,TRBV5-1,-,TRBD1,CASSWDLGQGYEQYF,TGCGCCAGCAGCTGGGACCTGGGACAGGGCTACGAGCAGTACTTC
TRBJ2-3,TRBV5-1,few,TRBD1,CASSAAGGVDTQYF,TGCGCCAGCAGCGCAGCAGGGGGCGTGGATACGCAGTATTTT
TRBJ2-7,TRBV4-2,-,TRBD2,CASSQDQASGTYEQYF,TGTGCCAGCAGCCAAGATCAGGCTAGCGGGACCTACGAGCAGTACTTC
TRBJ2-3,TRBV6-5,-,-,CASSVRVMSTDTQYF,TGTGCCAGCTCGGTTCGCGTGATGTCCACAGATACGCAGTATTTT
TRBJ1-1,TRBV12-5,-,-,CASGLDGGRTEAFF,TGTGCTAGTGGTTTGGACGGGGGGCGGACTGAAGCTTTCTTT
TRBJ2-2,TRBV19,once,-,CASSMNRVRTTGELFF,TGTGCCAGTAGTATGAACAGGGTGAGAACCACCGGGGAGCTGTTTTTT
TRBJ2-1,TRBV5-1,once,TRBD2,CASSLGAGGYNEQFF,TGCGCCAGCAGCTTGGGAGCGGGAGGCTACAATGAGCAGTTCTTC
TRBJ1-2,TRBV27,once,TRBD1,CASSLLRTGGYTF,TGTGCCAGCAGTCTCCTAAGGACAGGTGGCTACACCTTC
TRBJ1-2,TRBV6-4,-,TRBD1,CASPVPTGMDDGYTF,TGTGCCAGTCCCGTCCCGACAGGGATGGATGATGGCTACACCTTC
TRBJ2-6,TRBV4-1,-,-,CASSQDRGSGANVLTF,TGCGCCAGCAGCCAAGACAGGGGTTCAGGGGCCAACGTCCTGACTTTC
TRBJ1-5,TRBV4-3,-,-,CASSPQENQPQHF,TGCGCCAGCAGTCCACAGGAAAATCAGCCCCAGCATTTT
TRBJ1-1,TRBV29-1,-,TRBD1,CSVGQGTTEAFF,TGCAGCGTGGGACAGGGAACCACTGAAGCTTTCTTT
TRBJ1-1,TRBV3-1/TRBV3-2,-,TRBD1,CASSPRQGNTEAFF,TGTGCCAGCAGCCCTCGACAGGGGAACACTGAAGCTTTCTTT
TRBJ1-5,TRBV6-6,-,-,CASSYGQDGRNQPQHF,TGTGCCAGCAGTTACGGGCAGGATGGGCGCAATCAGCCCCAGCATTTT
TRBJ2-3,TRBV19,-,TRBD1,CASSPQGVTDTQYF,TGTGCCAGTAGCCCCCAGGGGGTCACAGATACGCAGTATTTT
TRBJ2-3,TRBV28,once,TRBD1,CASSLGGQGATDTQYF,TGTGCCAGCAGTTTAGGGGGACAGGGGGCAACAGATACGCAGTATTTT
TRBJ2-1,TRBV5-1,-,TRBD2,CASSPTSGARWFF,TGCGCCAGCAGCCCGACTAGCGGGGCGCGGTGGTTCTTC
TRBJ1-1,TRBV3-1/TRBV3-2,-,-,CASSQDPTGWMNTEAFF,TGTGCCAGCAGCCAAGATCCCACAGGGTGGATGAACACTGAAGCTTTCTTT
TRBJ1-6,TRBV9,-,-,CASSAGDIEANSPLHF,TGTGCCAGCAGCGCGGGGGATATAGAGGCAAATTCACCCCTCCACTTT
TRBJ2-5,TRBV6-4,once,TRBD2,CASSQYLEGLAGQETQYF,TGTGCCAGCAGTCAGTATCTGGAAGGACTAGCGGGCCAAGAGACCCAGTACTTC